This T cell receptor beta chain was identified in a study of blood T cell repertoires in COVID-19. Study summary: Donors in the United States, Italy and Spain gave samples during acute or convalescent COVID-19. Sample material is recorded as cDNA or gDNA derived from T cells, B-cell-depleted T cells, or PBMCs.

The authors' processing: Amplification with reference gene primers provided the estimates of nucleated cell counts. TCRdb keeps only in-frame clones here, not all; method: immunoSEQ multiplex PCR. That table furnishes V, J and clone size, whereas the DNA furnished D and trimming. The repertoire holds 260,000 or so clones, with roughly 88% as singletons. Germline V gives CDR1 ENHRY, CDR2 SYGVKD. This CDR3 region has 13 residues. Trimming removed 9 bases from V and 8 bases from J; junction bases left unmatched: 8. This TCR was recovered from a human donor in a cohort sampled during active COVID-19. This rearrangement joins TRBV10-3 to TRBJ2-1; TRBD1 agrees at 9 bases. The specimen was peripheral blood. The CDR3 region has the DNA TGTGCCATTGAGGGACAGGGTAAGGATGAGCAGTTCTTC. Its translation: CAIEGQGKDEQFF.